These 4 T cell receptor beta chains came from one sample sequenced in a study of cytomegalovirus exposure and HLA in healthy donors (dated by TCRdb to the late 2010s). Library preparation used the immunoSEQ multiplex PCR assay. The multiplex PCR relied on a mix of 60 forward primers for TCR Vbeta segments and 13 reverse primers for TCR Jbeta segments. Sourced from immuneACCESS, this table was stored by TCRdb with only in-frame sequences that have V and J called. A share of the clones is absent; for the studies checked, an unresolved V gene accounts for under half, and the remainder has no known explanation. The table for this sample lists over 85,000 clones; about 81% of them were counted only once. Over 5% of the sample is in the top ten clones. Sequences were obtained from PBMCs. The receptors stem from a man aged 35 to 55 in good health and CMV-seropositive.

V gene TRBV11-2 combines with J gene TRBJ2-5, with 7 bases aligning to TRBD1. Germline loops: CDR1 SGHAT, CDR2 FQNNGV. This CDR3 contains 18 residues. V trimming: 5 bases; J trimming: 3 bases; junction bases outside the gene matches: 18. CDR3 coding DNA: TGTGCCAGCAGCCAAGGGGGCGTCAGGGGAGTTACCAAAGAGACCCAGTACTTC. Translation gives CASSQGGVRGVTKETQYF.

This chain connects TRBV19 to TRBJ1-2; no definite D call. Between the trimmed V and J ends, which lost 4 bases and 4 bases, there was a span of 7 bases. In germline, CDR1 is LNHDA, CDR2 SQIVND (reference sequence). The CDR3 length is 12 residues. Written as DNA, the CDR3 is TGTGCCAGTAGTAGCTACAGCTATGGCTACACCTTC. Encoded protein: CASSSYSYGYTF.

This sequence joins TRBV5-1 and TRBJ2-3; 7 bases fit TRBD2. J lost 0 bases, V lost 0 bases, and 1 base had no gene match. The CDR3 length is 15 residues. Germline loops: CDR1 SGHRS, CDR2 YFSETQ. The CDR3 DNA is TGCGCCAGCAGCTTGGTGGGGGGGAGCACAGATACGCAGTATTTT. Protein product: CASSLVGGSTDTQYF.

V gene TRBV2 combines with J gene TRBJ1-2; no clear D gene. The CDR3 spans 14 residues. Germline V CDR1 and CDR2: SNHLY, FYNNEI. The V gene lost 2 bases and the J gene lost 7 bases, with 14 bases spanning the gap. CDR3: CASSESGFLAGYTF. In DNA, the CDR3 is TGTGCCAGCAGTGAATCTGGCTTTTTGGCTGGCTACACCTTC.